This T cell receptor (beta chain) was retrieved from a study of identical twins listed by TCRdb under 2016. Study-wide context: TCR alpha and beta repertoires from monozygotic twins, unrelated adults of various ages and cord blood were deep-sequenced to test whether fetal clonotypes persist. Replicate twin experiments were performed at different times using different library preparation protocols to rule out contamination.

This clonotype was found a few times. Its antigen is still unknown. No base quality values were provided; no much bigger clone lies one nucleotide off. Libraries came from 5' RACE. For sequencing, an Illumina HiSeq 2000 was employed. A universal primer binding site was introduced by template switching, and a unique molecular identifier was present in the final cDNA, enabling accurate counting of TCR cDNA molecules. First-strand cDNA for TCR alpha and beta chains was synthesized from specific primers in the conserved constant-segment region. To control for contamination, each cDNA library was double barcoded with a SMART-Mk sample barcode plus Illumina barcodes. TruSeq adapter sequences and Illumina sample barcodes were added in two successive PCR steps. The Illumina HiSeq platform was used with custom primers to sequence TCR alpha and beta cDNA libraries. From the authors' description of their analysis: MiGEC was used to process raw reads and extract unique molecular identifiers, and MiXCR was used to find CDR3 positions. Recombination models were inferred per individual with the repgenHMM and IGoR tools using an EM algorithm. The analysis of shared clonotypes was done with the tcR package in R, with sharing normalized by the product of cloneset sizes. To study raw recombination free of thymic and clonal selection effects, out-of-frame nonproductive sequences were analyzed. TCRdb cleaned the public reads at Q25 with fastp, built clones with MiXCR and kept in-frame beta chains. A single entry per CDR3 protein holds the most common genes and DNA from its merged rows. In this record, the V and J calls reflect TCRdb's handling and not the investigators' own analysis. This sample comprises 1.5 million to 2 million distinct CDR3 sequences, about 30% of them detected only once. Of the sample, around 0.25% falls within the top ten clones.

Broad study findings and their caveats: Abundant cord blood beta clonotypes carried fewer insertions; young adult naive repertoires showed a weaker similar trend, while memory repertoires showed none. Compared with coincidental sharing between unrelated individuals, out-of-frame TCR alpha sequences shared between twins showed an excess of sequences with low generation probability. Conclusions relied on cross-sectional statistical analysis, since the same donors could not be followed over many years. In beta out-of-frame sequences, excess twin sharing was weaker, because having fewer shared sequences lowered the signal-to-noise ratio. Zero-insertion analyses could be partly confounded by invariant T cells such as MAIT and iNKT, though diverse VJ usage argued against such confounding for most clonotypes. Recombination models systematically underestimated out-of-frame TCR alpha sharing in monozygotic twins but agreed with sharing between unrelated individuals.

All donors were healthy Caucasians. The CDR3 goes from the cysteine to the phenylalanine over 15 residues. Only the CDR3 region is kept as DNA, spanning 45 bases read in frame from base 1. Unmatched junction bases come to 11, with V trimmed by 11 bases and J by 6 bases. For CDR1 and CDR2, the germline V gene lists SNHLY and FYNNEI. This sequence originates from a newborn girl in good health. The source material was cord blood. Rearrangement joined TRBV2 to TRBJ1-6, with 9 middle bases fitting TRBD1. The CDR3 reads as follows: CACTRQGGRNSPLHF. At the DNA level, the sequence is TGTGCCTGCACCCGACAGGGGGGACGTAATTCACCCCTCCACTTT. Beyond the CDR3, the reference TRBV2 and TRBJ1-6 genes provide the residues; the full variable domain reads: EPEVTQTPSHQVTQMGQEVILRCVPISNHLYFYWYRQILGQKVEFLVSFYNNEISEKSEIFDDQFSVERPDGSNFTLKIRSTKLEDSAMYFCACTRQGGRNSPLHFGNGTRLTVT.